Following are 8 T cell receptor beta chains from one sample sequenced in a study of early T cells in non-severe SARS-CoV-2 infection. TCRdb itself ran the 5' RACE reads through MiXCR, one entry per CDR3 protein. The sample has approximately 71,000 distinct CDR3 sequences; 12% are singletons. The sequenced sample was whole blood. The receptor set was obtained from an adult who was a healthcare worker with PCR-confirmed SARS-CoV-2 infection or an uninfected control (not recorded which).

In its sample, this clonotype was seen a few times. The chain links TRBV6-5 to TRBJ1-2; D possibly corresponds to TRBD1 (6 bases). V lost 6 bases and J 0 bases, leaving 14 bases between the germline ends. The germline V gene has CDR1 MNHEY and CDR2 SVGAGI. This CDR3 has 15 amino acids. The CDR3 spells CASRRTVTTNYGYTF. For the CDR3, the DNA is TGTGCCAGCAGGAGGACAGTAACAACTAACTATGGCTACACCTTC.

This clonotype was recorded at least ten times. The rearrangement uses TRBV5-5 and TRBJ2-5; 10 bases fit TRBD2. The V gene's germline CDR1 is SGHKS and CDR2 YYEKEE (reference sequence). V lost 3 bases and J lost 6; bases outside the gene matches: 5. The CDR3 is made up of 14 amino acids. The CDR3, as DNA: TGTGCCAGCAGCTCTAGCGGGGGTCTGAAGACCCAGTACTTC. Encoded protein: CASSSSGGLKTQYF. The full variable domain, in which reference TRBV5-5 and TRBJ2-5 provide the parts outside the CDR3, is DAGVTQSPTHLIKTRGQQVTLRCSPISGHKSVSWYQQVLGQGPQFIFQYYEKEERGRGNFPDRFSARQFPNYSSELNVNALLLGDSALYLCASSSSGGLKTQYFGPGTRLLVL.

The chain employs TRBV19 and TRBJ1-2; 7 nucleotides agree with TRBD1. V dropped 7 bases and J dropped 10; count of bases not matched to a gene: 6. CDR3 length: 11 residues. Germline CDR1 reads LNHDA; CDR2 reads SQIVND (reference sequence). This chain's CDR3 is CASIAGGDYTF. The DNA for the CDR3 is TGTGCCAGTATCGCAGGGGGAGACTACACCTTC.

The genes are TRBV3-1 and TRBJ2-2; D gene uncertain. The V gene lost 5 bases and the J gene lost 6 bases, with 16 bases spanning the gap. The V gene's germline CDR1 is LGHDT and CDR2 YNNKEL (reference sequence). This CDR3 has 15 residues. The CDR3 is CASSSRQVGSGELFF. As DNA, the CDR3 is TGTGCCAGCAGCTCCCGCCAGGTTGGGTCCGGGGAGCTGTTTTTT.

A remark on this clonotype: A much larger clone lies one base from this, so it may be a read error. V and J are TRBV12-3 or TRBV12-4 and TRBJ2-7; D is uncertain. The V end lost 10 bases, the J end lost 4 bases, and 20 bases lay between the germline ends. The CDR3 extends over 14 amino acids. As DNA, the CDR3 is TGTGCCATCAGGCCCGCAGAGTCCCCGTACGAGCAGTACTTC. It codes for CAIRPAESPYEQYF.

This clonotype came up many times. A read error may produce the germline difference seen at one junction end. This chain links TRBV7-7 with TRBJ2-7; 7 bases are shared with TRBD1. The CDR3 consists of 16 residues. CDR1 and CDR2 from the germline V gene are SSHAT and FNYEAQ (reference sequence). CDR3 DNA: TGTGCTAGCAGCTTAGAAGGGACAGTCAACACCTACGAGCAGTACTTC. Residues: CASSLEGTVNTYEQYF.

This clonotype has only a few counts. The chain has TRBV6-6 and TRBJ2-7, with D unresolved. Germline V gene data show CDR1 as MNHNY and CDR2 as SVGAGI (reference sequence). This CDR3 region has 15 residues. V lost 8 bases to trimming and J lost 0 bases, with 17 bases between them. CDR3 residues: CASLYPYGSSYEQYF. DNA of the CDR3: TGTGCCAGCCTTTACCCGTACGGAAGCTCCTACGAGCAGTACTTC.

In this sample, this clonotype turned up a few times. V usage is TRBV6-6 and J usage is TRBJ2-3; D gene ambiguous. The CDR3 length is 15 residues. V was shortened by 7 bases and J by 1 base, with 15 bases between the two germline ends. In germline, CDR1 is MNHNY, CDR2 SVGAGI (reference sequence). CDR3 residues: CASKTPGGGTDTQYF. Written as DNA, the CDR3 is TGTGCCAGCAAGACGCCCGGCGGAGGCACAGATACGCAGTATTTT.